This T cell receptor beta chain comes out of a study of blood T cell repertoires in COVID-19. Across the whole study: In each case, the material was cDNA or gDNA derived from T cells, B-cell-depleted T cells, or PBMCs.

Sequenced by immunoSEQ multiplex PCR; TCRdb stores in-frame clones only, minus some. The table includes some 320,000 clones, 65% to 90% detected once. This receptor was identified in a human donor in a cohort sampled during active COVID-19. The specimen sequenced was peripheral blood.

Here the CDR3 reads CASSSPGGFGNTGELFF. CDR3 in DNA: TGCGCCAGCAGCTCGCCAGGGGGCTTCGGGAACACCGGGGAGCTGTTTTTT. The V gene is TRBV5-1, the J gene TRBJ2-2; 8 nucleotides align to TRBD1. This CDR3 is built from 17 residues. Germline V gene data show CDR1 as SGHRS and CDR2 as YFSETQ. The junction had 8 bases not matched to a gene; V was cut back by 3 bases and J by 1 base.